Below, 28 T cell receptor beta chains from the same sample are listed, as sequenced in a study of tumor and adjacent non-tumor tissue in lung cancer. RNA was extracted from bulk tissue without any cell sorting. A modified ARM-PCR protocol with three rounds of nested PCR amplified TCRbeta. TCRdb called the multiplex PCR reads again in MiXCR, with one record for every CDR3 protein. Of over 85,000 distinct CDR3 sequences listed, approximately 84% are singletons. What was sequenced was lung tumor tissue. The receptors come from a man between 70 and 80 years old with non-small cell lung cancer.

In this sample, this clonotype turned up many times. J is TRBJ2-7 and V is TRBV20-1, with D hard to call. Germline CDR1 DFQATT, CDR2 SNEGSKA (reference sequence). This CDR3 contains 14 residues. V lost 6 bases and J 0 bases, leaving 15 bases between the germline ends. This CDR3 reads CSARRRLGSYEQYF. CDR3 bases: TGCAGTGCGAGACGGAGATTGGGCTCCTACGAGCAGTACTTC.

With regard to this clonotype: A junction end diverges from the germline sequence, so it may reflect a read error. V usage is TRBV29-1 and J usage is TRBJ2-5; tentatively, D is TRBD1 (6 bases). The CDR3 sequence is 13 residues long. Germline lookup yields CDR1 SQVTM and CDR2 ANQGSEA. Written as DNA, the CDR3 is TGCAGCGTGGCAGACAGGCTACAAGAGGCCCAGTACTTC. This encodes CSVADRLQEAQYF.

With respect to this clonotype: One end of the junction is discordant with germline, which a read error may explain. The V gene is TRBV11-2, the J gene TRBJ1-1, with a possible D match to TRBD1 (6 bases). This CDR3 comprises 14 residues. CDR1 SGHAT and CDR2 FQNNGV come from the germline V gene. The CDR3 sequence is CASSFGGGQTEAFF. For the CDR3, the DNA is TGTGCCAGTAGCTTCGGCGGGGGCCAAACTGAAGCTTTCTTT.

About this clonotype: Just one base apart from a much larger clone, this may be a read error. The rearrangement links TRBV5-1 to TRBJ1-3; 10 bases are shared with TRBD1. With 3 bases clipped from V and 11 bases from J, the junction kept 8 bases outside the gene matches. The length of the CDR3 is 14 residues. The germline V gene has CDR1 SGHRS and CDR2 YFSETQ. CDR3 residues: CASSSGQGTHAIYF. CDR3 DNA sequence: TGCGCCAGCAGCTCGGGACAGGGGACGCACGCCATATATTTT.

This clonotype was counted ten times or more. V and J are TRBV20-1 and TRBJ1-1; unclear D gene. Per the germline V gene, CDR1 is DFQATT and CDR2 is SNEGSKA (reference sequence). V shed 5 bases and J shed 11 bases, with 6 bases lying between them. The CDR3 has 8 residues. CDR3 coding DNA: TGCAGTGCTCCGGGTGCTTTCTTT. Translation gives CSAPGAFF.

CDR3 sequence: CASSQAGGERQETQYF. DNA for the CDR3: TGCGCCAGCAGCCAAGCTGGAGGGGAGAGACAAGAGACCCAGTACTTC. V and J are TRBV4-3 and TRBJ2-5; possibly TRBD2 for D (6 bases). Trimming pared 1 base from V and 2 bases from J, leaving 14 bases between. The CDR3 consists of 16 residues. Germline loops: CDR1 LGHNA, CDR2 YSLEER.

This chain joins TRBV11-3 and TRBJ1-1; no clear D. The CDR3 consists of 14 residues. Germline V lookup: CDR1 SGHNT, CDR2 YENEEA. The DNA for the CDR3 is TGTGTCAGTACGCGGACGGGCGCGTTCACTGAAGCTTTCTTT. It is translated as CVSTRTGAFTEAFF.

For this clonotype: The conserved final phenylalanine or tryptophan is absent from the CDR3, which likely points to a read error. The chain uses TRBV4-3 and TRBJ2-1; 8 bases agree with TRBD2. The end of the DNA fits TRBJ2-7 better, so the J call may be wrong. The length of the CDR3 is 17 residues. Per the germline V gene, CDR1 is LGHNA and CDR2 is YSLEER. Here the CDR3 DNA reads TGCGCCAGCAGCCAAGATCCAGCGGGAGCCGAATACAATGAGCAGTACATC. Protein: CASSQDPAGAEYNEQYI.

In regard to this clonotype: This may stem from a read error, because a much larger clone lies one nucleotide away. V is TRBV28 and J is TRBJ2-6; TRBD1 is a possible D gene (5 bases). There are 15 residues in the CDR3. The germline gives CDR1 MDHEN, CDR2 SYDVKM. DNA of the CDR3: TGTGCCAGCACCAAATGGAGCTCTGGGGCCAACATCCTGACTTTC. This translates into CASTKWSSGANILTF. Full variable domain (remainder filled in from reference TRBV28 and TRBJ2-6): DVKVTQSSRYLVKRTGEKVFLECVQDMDHENMFWYRQDPGLGLRLIYFSYDVKMKEKGDIPEGYSVSREKKERFSLILESASTNQTSMYLCASTKWSSGANILTFGAGSRLTVL.

Concerning this clonotype itself: Since a much larger clone is just one base distant, this may be a read error. V usage is TRBV28 and J usage is TRBJ1-5; D is ambiguous. Germline values: CDR1 MDHEN, CDR2 SYDVKM. The CDR3 is 13 amino acids. This CDR3 reads CTSSLTDNQPQHF. The CDR3 region has the DNA TGTACCAGCAGTTTGACCGATAATCAGCCCCAGCATTTT.

Remarks on this clonotype: A read error may account for a junction end that differs from germline. The chain carries TRBV6-2 or TRBV6-3 and TRBJ2-1, with 8 nucleotides matching TRBD2. There are 15 residues in the CDR3. CDR1 is MNHEY, CDR2 SVGEGT, per germline. The CDR3 region is CASSPGLGDTNDQFF. As DNA, the CDR3 is TGCGCCAGCAGTCCGGGACTAGGCGATACCAATGACCAGTTCTTC.

The chain carries TRBV4-1 and TRBJ1-5; D unclear. Germline CDR1 and CDR2: MGHRA and YSYEKL. This CDR3 region has 16 residues. Deletions cut 7 bases from V and 0 bases from J, with 16 bases between. CDR3 sequence: CASMQGPTYSNQPQHF. Here the CDR3 DNA reads TGCGCCAGCATGCAAGGGCCGACCTATAGCAATCAGCCCCAGCATTTT.

Concerning this clonotype: Sequence at one end of the junction differs from germline and may be a read error. As DNA, the CDR3 is TGTGCCAGCAGCTTAGCTCAGGGTGGAAGCATAGATATGCAGTATTTT. Translating gives CASSLAQGGSIDMQYF. The chain links TRBV11-2 to TRBJ2-3; tentatively, D is TRBD1 (5 bases). The CDR3 is made up of 16 amino acids. Germline V gene sequence: CDR1 SGHAT, CDR2 FQNNGV.

Points on this clonotype: Its ends do not fully match the called genes, so a read error is possible. The V gene is TRBV6-6, the J gene TRBJ1-1; D may be TRBD1 (5 bases). CDR3 size: 15 residues. Germline V gene sequence: CDR1 MNHNY, CDR2 SVGAGI (reference sequence). CDR3 DNA: TGTGCTAGCAGTTACCTGGGACGGCAAAACACTGAAGCTTTCTTT. Translated: CASSYLGRQNTEAFF.

As to this clonotype: The germline gene is not matched at one end of the junction; a read error may be the cause. The V gene is TRBV10-3, the J gene TRBJ2-3; D possibly corresponds to TRBD1 (6 bases). Germline CDR1 and CDR2: ENHRY and SYGVKD. The CDR3 covers 13 residues. The CDR3 region has the DNA TGTGCCAACAATGCAGGGGACACAGGTACGCAGTATTTT. Amino acids: CANNAGDTGTQYF.

V usage is TRBV5-4 and J usage is TRBJ2-3; tentatively, D is TRBD1 or TRBD2 (5 bases each). Per germline, CDR1 SGHNT and CDR2 YYREEE (reference sequence). Trimming pared 1 base from V and 6 bases from J, leaving 9 bases between. CDR3 size: 13 residues. CDR3 sequence (DNA): TGTGCCAGCAGCTTGCTCGAGGGGGATACGCAGTATTTT. Protein product: CASSLLEGDTQYF.

V gene TRBV6-5 combines with J gene TRBJ1-1, with D possibly being TRBD1 (6 bases). V gave up 3 bases and J gave up 7 bases, with 12 bases separating them. This CDR3 region has 13 residues. Germline V CDR1 and CDR2: MNHEY, SVGAGI. The CDR3 sequence: CASSYRGGDEAFF. CDR3 coding DNA: TGTGCCAGCAGTTATAGGGGGGGTGATGAAGCTTTCTTT.

The table lists this clonotype with a few counts. One end of the junction varies from germline; a read error may be responsible. CDR3 amino acids: CASSRVRDTGGLFF. The CDR3, as DNA: TGTGCCAGCAGCCGGGTTAGGGACACCGGGGGGCTGTTTTTT. V usage is TRBV5-4 and J usage is TRBJ2-2; either TRBD1 or TRBD2 may fit D (6 bases each). CDR1 is SGHNT and CDR2 is YYREEE in the germline V gene (reference sequence). This CDR3 contains 14 residues.

Comments on this clonotype: One end of the junction is discordant with germline, which a read error may explain. The J gene is TRBJ1-2, the V gene TRBV11-2; 8 positions agree with TRBD1. From germline, CDR1 is SGHAT and CDR2 FQNNGV. The CDR3 is 14 amino acids. CDR3 nucleotide sequence: TGTGCCAGCAGCTTAAACAGGGGGAACTATAGCTACACCTTC. It translates to CASSLNRGNYSYTF.

This clonotype was observed at least ten times. This sequence joins TRBV6-2 or TRBV6-3 and TRBJ2-1; D not certain. The V end lost 2 bases, the J end lost 4 bases, and 9 bases lay between the germline ends. In germline, CDR1 is MNHEY, CDR2 SVGEGT. The CDR3 length is 14 residues. The CDR3 here is CASSYGQEYNEQFF. The CDR3 DNA reads as TGTGCCAGCAGTTACGGTCAGGAGTACAATGAGCAGTTCTTC.

The gene calls are TRBV5-4 and TRBJ1-1; 9 bases map to TRBD1. CDR3 length equals 16 residues. Germline V lookup: CDR1 SGHNT, CDR2 YYREEE (reference sequence). Trimming removed 5 bases from V and 0 bases from J; junction bases left unmatched: 8. CDR3 loop: CASRPTGGMMNTEAFF. CDR3 DNA: TGTGCCAGCAGGCCAACAGGGGGCATGATGAACACTGAAGCTTTCTTT.

To note about this clonotype: Sequence at one end of the junction differs from germline and may be a read error. The rearrangement uses TRBV5-1 and TRBJ1-2; D unresolved. The CDR3 extends over 13 amino acids. Germline-derived CDR1 and CDR2 are SGHRS and YFSETQ. The DNA of the CDR3 is TGCACCAGCAGCATGGAACAATTCTATGGCTACACCTTC. Protein: CTSSMEQFYGYTF.

This clonotype was observed a few times. At one of its ends the junction is not consistent with the germline gene, which may arise from a read error. The V gene is TRBV20-1, the J gene TRBJ1-6, with D possibly being TRBD1 (5 bases). The CDR3 contains 15 residues. The germline CDR1 and CDR2 sequences are DFQATT and SNEGSKA (reference sequence). The CDR3 protein is CNARDPGPTNSPLHF. The CDR3 bases are TGCAATGCTAGAGATCCGGGACCGACTAATTCACCCCTCCACTTT.

As to this clonotype: At one end, the junction sequence differs from germline, possibly due to a read error. V gene TRBV10-2 combines with J gene TRBJ1-2; D might be TRBD1 (6 bases). This CDR3 is 14 amino acids long. Germline V lookup: CDR1 WSHSY, CDR2 SAAADI. The DNA for the CDR3 is TGCGCCTGCAGTGAGTCAGGGGAAATATATGACTACACCTTC. Residues: CACSESGEIYDYTF.

Only one count was recorded for this clonotype. A read error may be the cause here, since a much bigger clone is one base away. The chain has TRBV20-1 and TRBJ1-1; unclear D gene. Looked up from germline, CDR1 is DFQATT and CDR2 is SNEGSKA (reference sequence). V was clipped by 3 bases and J by 6 bases, with 14 bases between them. The CDR3 totals 13 residues. The chain's CDR3 is CSARIAGGSEAFF. The CDR3 DNA sequence: TGCAGTGCTAGGATAGCCGGCGGGTCTGAAGCTTTCTTT.

Worth noting for this clonotype: At one end, the junction sequence differs from germline, possibly due to a read error. The chain links TRBV4-2 to TRBJ2-5; TRBD2 agrees at 12 bases. Per the germline V gene, CDR1 is LGHNA and CDR2 is YNFKEQ. CDR3 length: 17 residues. The CDR3 is CGSSQVVTSGRQETQYF. Written as DNA, the CDR3 is TGTGGCAGCAGCCAAGTTGTCACTAGCGGGAGGCAAGAGACCCAGTACTTC.

Concerning this clonotype: A much larger clone differs by one base, so this may be a read error. The rearrangement joins TRBV24-1 to TRBJ2-2, with TRBD1 matching over 7 bases. The CDR3 extends over 15 amino acids. CDR1 is KGHDR, CDR2 SFDVKD, per germline. The CDR3 nucleotides read TGTGTCACCAGTGTCCGAGGGGGCGGCACCGGGGAGCTGTTTTTT. Translating it yields CVTSVRGGGTGELFF.

As for this clonotype: At one of its ends the junction is not consistent with the germline gene, which may arise from a read error. CDR3 sequence reads: CTSTDDGSGGHYEQYF. CDR3 nucleotides: TGTACCAGCACCGACGACGGTAGCGGGGGACACTACGAGCAGTACTTC. The chain uses TRBV6-2 or TRBV6-3 and TRBJ2-7; TRBD2 matches 9 bases. The germline V gene has CDR1 MNHEY and CDR2 SVGEGT. The CDR3 sequence is 16 residues long.